This T cell receptor (beta chain) was identified during a study of shared clonotypes between healthy human individuals. On the study more broadly: Serving as donors were two women and three men, whose ages spanned 18 to 49.

Profiled with immunoSEQ multiplex PCR; TCRdb holds only in-frame clones, not every one. In the table there are 1.5 million to 2.5 million clones, about 95% of which are singletons. The CDR3 loop spans 15 amino acids. CDR1 and CDR2 from the germline V gene are SNHLY and FYNNEI. V shed 7 bases, J shed 4 bases, and the junction held 7 bases outside the gene matches. Only CD45RO-negative cells positively selected for CCR7 counted as naive CD8 cells, so terminally differentiated effector memory CD45RA+ cells were excluded. Sequenced sample: naive CD8+ T cells sorted from blood. This TCR was sampled from a man aged 18 to 30 in good health. This rearrangement joins TRBV2 to TRBJ1-6, with 7 nucleotides matching TRBD1. This CDR3 is CASTAGTEYNSPLHF. The CDR3 DNA sequence: TGTGCCAGCACCGCAGGGACAGAATATAATTCACCCCTCCACTTT.